Listed below are T cell receptor beta chains from one sample, sequenced in a study of blood T cell repertoires in COVID-19. Libraries were prepared by immunoSEQ multiplex PCR; TCRdb keeps only in-frame clonotypes and omits some of them. The data hold more than 75,000 clones, with 85% to 90% observed a single time. The sequenced sample was peripheral blood. These TCRs come from a woman aged 65 to 85 with acute or convalescent COVID-19. Each CDR3 is given with its conserved first and last residue. The order of the fields is V gene, D gene, J gene, clone size, CDR3 protein, CDR3 DNA. D genes are given only for firm matches. Clone size is stated in some rows and not others, as once, few, many or a class when expanded.

V gene: TRBV28; D gene: .; J gene: TRBJ2-1; clone size: .; CDR3 protein: CASTSARGEQFF; CDR3 DNA: TGTGCCAGCACATCCGCCAGGGGTGAGCAGTTCTTC
V gene: TRBV7-9; D gene: .; J gene: TRBJ1-1; clone size: .; CDR3 protein: CASSPIQGNTEAFF; CDR3 DNA: TGTGCCAGCAGCCCCATACAGGGGAACACTGAAGCTTTCTTT
V gene: TRBV27; D gene: TRBD1; J gene: TRBJ1-3; clone size: .; CDR3 protein: CASSPGTGGNTIYF; CDR3 DNA: TGTGCCAGCAGTCCAGGGACAGGGGGAAACACCATATATTTT
V gene: TRBV19; D gene: .; J gene: TRBJ1-2; clone size: .; CDR3 protein: CASSIDAARATGGYTF; CDR3 DNA: TGTGCCAGTAGTATAGATGCTGCCCGGGCCACGGGGGGCTACACCTTC
V gene: TRBV10-3; D gene: .; J gene: TRBJ1-4; clone size: .; CDR3 protein: CAISVGGNNEKLFF; CDR3 DNA: TGTGCCATCAGTGTTGGAGGAAATAATGAAAAACTGTTTTTT
V gene: TRBV11-2; D gene: .; J gene: TRBJ2-7; clone size: .; CDR3 protein: CASSLVFRGYEQYF; CDR3 DNA: TGTGCCAGCAGCTTAGTTTTCAGGGGATACGAGCAGTACTTC
V gene: TRBV5-5; D gene: .; J gene: TRBJ1-4; clone size: .; CDR3 protein: CASRPTTGEKLFF; CDR3 DNA: TGTGCCAGCAGACCTACCACGGGTGAAAAACTGTTTTTT
V gene: TRBV6-5; D gene: TRBD1; J gene: TRBJ1-5; clone size: .; CDR3 protein: CASQIGQDNQPQHF; CDR3 DNA: TGTGCCAGCCAAATCGGACAGGACAATCAGCCCCAGCATTTT
V gene: TRBV7-8; D gene: .; J gene: TRBJ1-3; clone size: .; CDR3 protein: CASRFRTSSSGNTIYF; CDR3 DNA: TGTGCCAGTAGGTTCCGGACTTCTAGCTCTGGAAACACCATATATTTT
V gene: TRBV27; D gene: TRBD2; J gene: TRBJ2-7; clone size: once; CDR3 protein: CASSLASGSMYEQYF; CDR3 DNA: TGTGCCAGCAGTTTGGCTAGCGGGAGTATGTACGAGCAGTACTTC
V gene: TRBV30; D gene: TRBD2; J gene: TRBJ2-3; clone size: .; CDR3 protein: CAWRLAGASTDTQYF; CDR3 DNA: TGTGCCTGGAGGCTAGCGGGGGCTAGCACAGATACGCAGTATTTT
V gene: TRBV15; D gene: .; J gene: TRBJ1-6; clone size: .; CDR3 protein: CATSRDQDSSSPLHF; CDR3 DNA: TGTGCCACCAGCAGAGACCAGGACAGTTCTTCACCCCTCCACTTT
V gene: TRBV2; D gene: TRBD2; J gene: TRBJ2-2; clone size: .; CDR3 protein: CASSEASGLTGELFF; CDR3 DNA: TGTGCCAGCAGTGAGGCTAGCGGACTAACCGGGGAGCTGTTTTTT
V gene: TRBV7-8; D gene: .; J gene: TRBJ1-2; clone size: .; CDR3 protein: CASSSLRGSDGYTF; CDR3 DNA: TGTGCCAGCAGCTCCCTTAGGGGGTCGGATGGCTACACCTTC
V gene: TRBV30; D gene: TRBD2; J gene: TRBJ2-7; clone size: .; CDR3 protein: CAWMENKPGLAIYEQYF; CDR3 DNA: TGTGCCTGGATGGAAAACAAACCGGGACTAGCGATCTACGAGCAGTACTTC
V gene: TRBV28; D gene: .; J gene: TRBJ2-5; clone size: .; CDR3 protein: CASSGQTQYF; CDR3 DNA: TGTGCCAGCAGTGGGCAGACCCAGTACTTC
V gene: TRBV10-1; D gene: .; J gene: TRBJ2-1; clone size: .; CDR3 protein: CASSERGRGSNEQFF; CDR3 DNA: TGCGCCAGCAGTGAGCGAGGAAGAGGATCAAATGAGCAGTTCTTC
V gene: TRBV5-6; D gene: .; J gene: TRBJ2-1; clone size: .; CDR3 protein: CASSLDLSSYNEQFF; CDR3 DNA: TGTGCCAGCAGCTTGGATCTAAGCTCCTACAATGAGCAGTTCTTC
V gene: TRBV7-8; D gene: .; J gene: TRBJ1-5; clone size: .; CDR3 protein: CASSPEEYSNQPQHF; CDR3 DNA: TGTGCCAGCAGCCCAGAGGAATATAGCAATCAGCCCCAGCATTTT
V gene: TRBV7-6; D gene: .; J gene: TRBJ1-2; clone size: .; CDR3 protein: CASSLEAGWPYGYTF; CDR3 DNA: TGTGCCAGCAGCTTAGAGGCAGGGTGGCCATATGGCTACACCTTC
V gene: TRBV9; D gene: TRBD1; J gene: TRBJ1-1; clone size: .; CDR3 protein: CASSPRTGWNTEAFF; CDR3 DNA: TGTGCCAGCAGCCCTCGGACAGGGTGGAACACTGAAGCTTTCTTT
V gene: TRBV7-2; D gene: TRBD1; J gene: TRBJ1-5; clone size: .; CDR3 protein: CASSLNRGLNQPQHF; CDR3 DNA: TGTGCCAGCAGCTTAAACAGGGGTCTCAATCAGCCCCAGCATTTT
V gene: TRBV6-6; D gene: .; J gene: TRBJ1-1; clone size: .; CDR3 protein: CASTLWSDTEAFF; CDR3 DNA: TGTGCCAGCACGCTATGGTCGGACACTGAAGCTTTCTTT
V gene: TRBV9; D gene: TRBD2; J gene: TRBJ2-7; clone size: .; CDR3 protein: CASSVTSGGVYEQYF; CDR3 DNA: TGTGCCAGCAGCGTCACTAGCGGGGGGGTCTACGAGCAGTACTTC
V gene: TRBV28; D gene: .; J gene: TRBJ1-4; clone size: .; CDR3 protein: CASSLMGLANEKLFF; CDR3 DNA: TGTGCCAGCAGTTTAATGGGGCTTGCTAATGAAAAACTGTTTTTT
V gene: TRBV5-4; D gene: TRBD2; J gene: TRBJ2-1; clone size: .; CDR3 protein: CASSGTTSGGTYNEQFF; CDR3 DNA: TGTGCCAGCAGCGGCACCACTAGCGGGGGGACCTACAATGAGCAGTTCTTC
V gene: TRBV19; D gene: TRBD1; J gene: TRBJ1-3; clone size: .; CDR3 protein: CASSIDGTGSRNTIYF; CDR3 DNA: TGTGCCAGTAGTATAGACGGGACAGGGTCAAGAAACACCATATATTTT